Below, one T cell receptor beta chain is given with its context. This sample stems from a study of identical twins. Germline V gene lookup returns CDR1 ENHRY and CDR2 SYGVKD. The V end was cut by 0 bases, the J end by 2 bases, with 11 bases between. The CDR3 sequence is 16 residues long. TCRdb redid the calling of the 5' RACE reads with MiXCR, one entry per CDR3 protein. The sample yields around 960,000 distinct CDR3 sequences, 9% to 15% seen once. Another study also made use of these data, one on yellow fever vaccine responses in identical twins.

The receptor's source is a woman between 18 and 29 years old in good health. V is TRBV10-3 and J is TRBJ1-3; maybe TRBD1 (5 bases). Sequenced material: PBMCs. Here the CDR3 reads CAISESTAGTGNTIYF. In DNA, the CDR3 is TGTGCCATCAGTGAGTCGACGGCAGGGACTGGAAACACCATATATTTT.